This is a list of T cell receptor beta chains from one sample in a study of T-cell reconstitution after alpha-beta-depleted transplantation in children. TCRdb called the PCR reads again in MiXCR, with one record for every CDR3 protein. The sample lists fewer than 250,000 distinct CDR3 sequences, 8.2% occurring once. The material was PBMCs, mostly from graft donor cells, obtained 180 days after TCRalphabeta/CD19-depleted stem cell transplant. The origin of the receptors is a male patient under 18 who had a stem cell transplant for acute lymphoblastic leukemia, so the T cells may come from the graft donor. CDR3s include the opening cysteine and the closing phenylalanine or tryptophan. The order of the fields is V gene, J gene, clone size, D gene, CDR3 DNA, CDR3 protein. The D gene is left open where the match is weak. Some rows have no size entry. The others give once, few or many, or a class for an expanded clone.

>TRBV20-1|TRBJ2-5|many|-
TGCAGTGCCATGGGGACACTTCAAGAGACCCAGTACTTC
CSAMGTLQETQYF
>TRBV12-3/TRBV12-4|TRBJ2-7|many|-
TGTGCCAGCAGCCCGGGCCTCAGAGTTCACGAGCAGTACTTC
CASSPGLRVHEQYF
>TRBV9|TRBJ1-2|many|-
TGTGCCAGCAGCCCATACGGGGTAGGCTACACCTTC
CASSPYGVGYTF
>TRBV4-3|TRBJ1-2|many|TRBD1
TGCGCCAGCAGTCCACAGGGGGGCCTTCATGGCTACACCTTC
CASSPQGGLHGYTF
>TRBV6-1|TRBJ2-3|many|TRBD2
TGTGCCAGCAGTGAAACCCTAGCGGGGGTCGGGGAGGATACGCAGTATTTT
CASSETLAGVGEDTQYF
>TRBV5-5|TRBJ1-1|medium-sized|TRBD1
TGTGCCAGCAACTCGGGGGACAGGCGGGCTTTCTTT
CASNSGDRRAFF
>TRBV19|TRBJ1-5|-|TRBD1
TGTGCCAGTAGTATAACGACAGGGAGGGGGTTCAATCAGCCCCAGCATTTT
CASSITTGRGFNQPQHF
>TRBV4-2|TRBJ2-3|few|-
TGTGCCAGCGGATCACTAGCTCTTAGCACAGATACGCAGTATTTT
CASGSLALSTDTQYF
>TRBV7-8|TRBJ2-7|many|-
TGTGCCAGCAGCTTAGCGAGGTACCACTCCTACGAGCAGTACTTC
CASSLARYHSYEQYF
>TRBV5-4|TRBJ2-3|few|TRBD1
TGTGCCAGCAGCTTCAGGGGGCCCCCAGATACGCAGTATTTT
CASSFRGPPDTQYF
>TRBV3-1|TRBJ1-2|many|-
TGTGCCAGCAGCCAACGGTTTAGGGGGTATGGCTACACCTTC
CASSQRFRGYGYTF
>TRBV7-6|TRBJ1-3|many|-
TGTGCCAGCAGCTTTTGGGGCAGTGGAAACACCATATATTTT
CASSFWGSGNTIYF
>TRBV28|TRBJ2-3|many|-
TGTGCCAGCAGTTTACGAGTTACGCAGTATTTT
CASSLRVTQYF
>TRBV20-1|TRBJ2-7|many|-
TGCAGTGCTCTCGGGGGCGGGAACTCCTACGAGCAGTACTTC
CSALGGGNSYEQYF
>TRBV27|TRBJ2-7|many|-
TGTGCCAGCAGTGCCTCCCGCGACGGGGGTGAGCAGTACTTC
CASSASRDGGEQYF
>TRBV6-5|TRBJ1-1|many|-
TGTGCCAGCAGTTTCCGAGACCCCAAAGCATGGAGAGCTGAAGCTTTCTTT
CASSFRDPKAWRAEAFF
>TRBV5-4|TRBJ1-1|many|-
TGTGCCAGCAGCTTGGCCATCCCTCCTATAGGGACTGAAGCTTTCTTT
CASSLAIPPIGTEAFF
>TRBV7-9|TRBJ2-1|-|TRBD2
TGTGCCAGCAGCTTAGGAGGACTAGCGGGAGGCTACAATGAGCAGTTCTTC
CASSLGGLAGGYNEQFF
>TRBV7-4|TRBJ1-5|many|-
TGTGCCAGCAGCACCCGGGACACCGAGTGCAATCAGCCCCAGCATTTT
CASSTRDTECNQPQHF
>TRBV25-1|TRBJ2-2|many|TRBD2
TGTGCCAGCAGTTGGCGGGGGGGCGGCACCGGGGAGCTGTTTTTT
CASSWRGGGTGELFF
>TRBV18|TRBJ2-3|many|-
TGTGCCAGCTCGGCCGGGACGACTAGCACAGATACGCAGTATTTT
CASSAGTTSTDTQYF
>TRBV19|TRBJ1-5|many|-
TGTGCCAGTAGTATCAGGGAAGGCGGTCAGCCCCAGCATTTT
CASSIREGGQPQHF
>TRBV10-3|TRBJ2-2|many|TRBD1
TGTGCCATCAGGGGGTCTGGACAGGGAGTGACCGGGGAGCTGTTTTTT
CAIRGSGQGVTGELFF
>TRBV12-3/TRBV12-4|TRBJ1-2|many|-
TGTGCCAGCAGTCCCTTACCCCAGACGAACGGCTACACCTTC
CASSPLPQTNGYTF
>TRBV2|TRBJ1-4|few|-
TGTGCCAGCAGTGAACCGGGACCCTCTCATGAAAAACTGTTTTTT
CASSEPGPSHEKLFF
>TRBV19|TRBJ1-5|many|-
TGTGCCAGTAGTGCGGGGACCGAACGCAATCAGCCCCAGCATTTT
CASSAGTERNQPQHF
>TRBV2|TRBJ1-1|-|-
TGTGCCAGCAGTGAAAGGTGGCAGGGGAGGCCGAACACTGAAGCTTTCTTT
CASSERWQGRPNTEAFF
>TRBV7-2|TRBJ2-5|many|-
TGTGCCAGCAGCTTAAGTCGGTTGGGCAGGGATCAAGAGACCCAGTACTTC
CASSLSRLGRDQETQYF
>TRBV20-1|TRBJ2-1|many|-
TGCAGTGCCCCTCCCAGGGTTGGGGTCAATGAGCAGTTCTTC
CSAPPRVGVNEQFF
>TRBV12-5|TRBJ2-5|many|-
TGTGCTAGTGCTGGACTTGGGGAGACCCAGTACTTC
CASAGLGETQYF
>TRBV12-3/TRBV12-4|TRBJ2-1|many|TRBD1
TGTGCCAGCAGTGTTCCGGGACAGGGTGGTGAGCAGTTCTTC
CASSVPGQGGEQFF
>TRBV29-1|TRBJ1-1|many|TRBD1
TGCAGCGTTGCTGGGACAGGCAAGAACACTGAAGCTTTCTTT
CSVAGTGKNTEAFF
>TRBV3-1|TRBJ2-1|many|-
TGTGCCAGCGGGAAATGGAGCTCCTACAATGAGCAGTTCTTC
CASGKWSSYNEQFF
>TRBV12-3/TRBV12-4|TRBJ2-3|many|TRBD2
TGTGCCAGCAGTTTCGGGGGGATCACAGATACGCAGTATTTT
CASSFGGITDTQYF
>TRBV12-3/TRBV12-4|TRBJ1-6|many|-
TGTGCCAGCACTTCAGAGACGGGAGTCTCCTATAATTCACCCCTCCACTTT
CASTSETGVSYNSPLHF
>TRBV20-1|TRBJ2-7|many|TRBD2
TGCAGTGCTAGAGACGGGGGACTAGCGGGAGGTTCCTACGAGCAGTACTTC
CSARDGGLAGGSYEQYF
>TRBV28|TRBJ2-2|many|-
TGTGCCAGCAGTTTTTGGGGACTCGAGAACACCGGGGAGCTGTTTTTT
CASSFWGLENTGELFF
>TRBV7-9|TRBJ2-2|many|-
TGTGCCAGCAGCTTAAGGAGCCAAGGGAACACCGGGGAGCTGTTTTTT
CASSLRSQGNTGELFF
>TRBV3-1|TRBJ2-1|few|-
TGTGCCAGCAGTCGGGACAGGATTGGCGGGAGCTACAATGAGCAGTTCTTC
CASSRDRIGGSYNEQFF